This T cell receptor (beta chain) emerged from a study of cytomegalovirus exposure and HLA in healthy donors. The study's findings and limits: Later analysis identified over 15,000 TCR beta sequences associated with HLA alleles, using a false discovery rate threshold of 0.05.

Primers: 60 Vbeta forward and 13 Jbeta reverse. The assay was immunoSEQ multiplex PCR, and TCRdb's table has in-frame clones only and misses some. The sample consists of 100,000 or so clones, approximately 72% of them appearing once. This clone was detected only a few times. Its target is unknown. The germline CDR1 and CDR2 sequences are SGHDT and YYEEEE. Deletions cut 5 bases from V and 6 bases from J, with 9 bases between. The CDR3 spans 12 residues. Healthy donors of bone marrow made up the group. Specimen: PBMCs. The V and J genes are TRBV5-6 and TRBJ2-1; possible D gene TRBD1, 5 bases. The TCR comes from a man aged 25-45 years in good health and CMV-seropositive. CDR3 nucleotides: TGTGCCAGCAGGTCTAGGGGCAATGAGCAGTTCTTC. It translates to CASRSRGNEQFF.